This T cell receptor (beta chain) was obtained from a study of T cells expressing NK-cell markers. TCRdb reprocessed the 5' RACE reads; each CDR3 protein has one entry and no DNA is given. The repertoire shows 300,000 to 450,000 distinct CDR3 sequences; the top ten hold around 4.9%. Germline lookup yields CDR1 SEHNR and CDR2 FQNEAQ (reference sequence). CDR3 length: 13 amino acids. The V call is TRBV7-9, the J call TRBJ1-1; TCRdb selects TRBD1, and the lack of DNA leaves this call unchecked. The TCR originated in a man aged 18 to 70 in good health. The source material was blood T cells: a sorted CD56 or NKG2C T cell subset, CD4+ or CD8+ T cells, or bulk PBMC T cells (not recorded which). CDR3 amino acids: CASSSQGFTEAFF.